The 23 T cell receptor beta chains in this list originate from one sample, sequenced in a study of T cells in localized non-small cell lung cancer. The method was immunoSEQ multiplex PCR; TCRdb's version includes in-frame clones alone and lacks a portion of them. The sample yields about 28,000 clones, roughly 80% seen once. The sequenced sample was peripheral blood mononuclear cells, obtained before any cancer treatment. These receptors all come from a man between 40 and 75 years old with stage III lung adenocarcinoma.

The gene calls are TRBV21-1 and TRBJ2-5; the table gives TRBD2 as D, unverified against the DNA. TRBV21-1 is a pseudogene. This CDR3 spans 17 amino acids. This chain's CDR3 is CASSKAAGGPGRETQYF. CDR3 nucleotides: TGTGCCAGCAGCAAAGCGGCGGGAGGGCCGGGTCGAGAGACCCAGTACTTC.

This chain links TRBV6-4 with TRBJ2-7; no clear D. Trimming left V 4 bases short and J 9 bases short, with 22 bases between. Germline values: CDR1 MRHNA, CDR2 SNTAGT. This CDR3 region has 15 residues. Here the CDR3 reads CASSGTRQNLRGQYF. The CDR3 DNA sequence: TGTGCCAGCAGTGGAACTCGGCAGAACCTACGAGGGCAGTACTTC.

The genes are TRBV19 and TRBJ1-5, with 10 nucleotides matching TRBD1. J lost 4 bases, V lost 5 bases, and 8 bases had no gene match. CDR1 is LNHDA, CDR2 SQIVND, per germline (reference sequence). This CDR3 has 16 residues. The CDR3 loop is CASSPPLGQGNQPQHF. The CDR3 DNA reads as TGTGCCAGTAGTCCACCTTTGGGACAGGGGAATCAGCCCCAGCATTTT.

The chain is built from TRBV5-1 and TRBJ1-1; D ambiguous. CDR3 length: 15 amino acids. The V gene's germline CDR1 is SGHRS and CDR2 YFSETQ. V was cut by 4 bases and J by 4 bases, with 17 bases left in between. The CDR3 sequence is CASSQLPGSSTEAFF. Written as DNA, the CDR3 is TGCGCCAGCAGCCAACTCCCGGGGAGTAGCACTGAAGCTTTCTTT.

This clone turned up a few times. V is TRBV9 and J is TRBJ2-1; 10 bases match TRBD2. J gave up 4 bases and V 1 base, and 5 bases lay outside the gene matches. CDR1 and CDR2 from the germline V gene are SGDLS and YYNGEE. CDR3 length equals 16 residues. This chain's CDR3 is CASSVPELAGYNEQFF. In DNA, the CDR3 is TGTGCCAGCAGCGTACCAGAACTAGCGGGGTACAATGAGCAGTTCTTC.

Only a few counts were recorded for this clone. The genes are TRBV6-1 and TRBJ2-6; D not certain. V gave up 4 bases and J gave up 0 bases, with 7 bases separating them. From germline, CDR1 is MNHNS and CDR2 SASEGT. This CDR3 is 15 amino acids long. The CDR3 region has the DNA TGTGCCAGCAGTGGAGTAAGCTCTGGGGCCAACGTCCTGACTTTC. It encodes CASSGVSSGANVLTF.

The gene calls are TRBV6-1 and TRBJ2-5; TRBD2 matches 7 bases. Looked up from germline, CDR1 is MNHNS and CDR2 is SASEGT. This CDR3 is 15 amino acids long. V lost 6 bases, J lost 4 bases, and 11 bases stayed unmatched. The CDR3 bases are TGTGCCAGCAGAGGATGGCTAGCGGACGGAGAGACCCAGTACTTC. Its translation is CASRGWLADGETQYF.

The rearrangement links TRBV25-1 to TRBJ2-1, with D unresolved. Germline lookup yields CDR1 MGHDK and CDR2 SYGVNS. The CDR3 is made up of 13 amino acids. The germline V and J ends were trimmed by 4 bases and 6 bases, with 10 bases remaining between them. This chain's CDR3 is CASSVHWGNEQFF. The DNA of the CDR3 is TGTGCCAGCAGTGTCCACTGGGGCAATGAGCAGTTCTTC.

The rearrangement uses TRBV6-6 and TRBJ1-4, with TRBD1 identical over 8 bases. V trimming: 2 bases; J trimming: 6 bases; junction bases outside the gene matches: 8. Germline V gene sequence: CDR1 MNHNY, CDR2 SVGAGI (reference sequence). CDR3 size: 16 residues. CDR3 sequence: CASSYGGQGADEKLFF. In DNA, the CDR3 is TGTGCCAGCAGTTACGGGGGCCAGGGGGCGGATGAAAAACTGTTTTTT.

The chain carries TRBV28 and TRBJ1-2, with D tentatively TRBD1 (5 bases). Trimming removed 6 bases from V and 8 bases from J, with 22 bases in between. Per germline, CDR1 MDHEN and CDR2 SYDVKM. This CDR3 comprises 15 residues. In DNA, the CDR3 is TGTGCCAGCAGCTTCGGCGCGAGCAGACGGGGCGGCTACACCTTC. Amino acid sequence: CASSFGASRRGGYTF.

This clone has only one observation. The V gene is TRBV25-1, the J gene TRBJ2-3; D is possibly TRBD2 (6 bases). Between the trimmed V and J ends, which lost 6 bases and 5 bases, there was a span of 15 bases. CDR1 and CDR2 (germline): MGHDK, SYGVNS. This CDR3 contains 14 residues. The CDR3 reads CASRGRRGVDTQYF. CDR3 sequence (DNA): TGTGCCAGCAGAGGACGGCGGGGAGTAGATACGCAGTATTTT.

The V call is TRBV28, the J call TRBJ1-6; maybe TRBD1 (6 bases). The CDR3 is 17 residues long. V was shortened by 6 bases and J by 5 bases, with 20 bases between the two germline ends. The germline CDR1 and CDR2 sequences are MDHEN and SYDVKM. CDR3 DNA sequence: TGTGCCAGCAGCCGGACCGGGGGGGCTTGGAATAATTCACCCCTCCACTTT. Its translation is CASSRTGGAWNNSPLHF.

The chain uses TRBV7-9 and TRBJ1-5; D perhaps matches TRBD1 (6 bases). The V and J ends lost 5 bases and 2 bases respectively, with 10 bases between them. The CDR3 contains 14 residues. CDR1 and CDR2 from the germline V gene are SEHNR and FQNEAQ (reference sequence). The CDR3 DNA sequence: TGTGCCAGCAGCCCAGGGGATGGCAATCAGCCCCAGCATTTT. This encodes CASSPGDGNQPQHF.

This clone has only one observation. Written as DNA, the CDR3 is TGCGCCAGCGGGATCCGGGACACCAACTATGGCTACACCTTC. This codes for CASGIRDTNYGYTF. This sequence joins TRBV5-1 and TRBJ1-2; D might be TRBD1 (6 bases). Deletions cut 7 bases from V and 2 bases from J, with 15 bases between. The length of the CDR3 is 14 residues. Germline CDR1 reads SGHRS; CDR2 reads YFSETQ.

This clone was recorded once. The chain joins TRBV7-2 to TRBJ1-6; TRBD1 matches at 7 bases. CDR1 and CDR2 (germline): SGHTA, FQGNSA. This CDR3 spans 15 amino acids. V shed 7 bases, J shed 8 bases, and the junction held 11 bases outside the gene matches. The chain's CDR3 is CASKTDRAAYSPLHF. As DNA, the CDR3 is TGTGCCAGCAAAACCGACAGGGCGGCTTATTCACCCCTCCACTTT.

This clone came up a few times. The chain links TRBV27 to TRBJ1-6, with 9 bases fitting TRBD1. The germline V gene encodes CDR1 MNHEY and CDR2 SMNVEV (reference sequence). This CDR3 has 16 residues. Trimming removed 4 bases from V and 10 bases from J; junction bases left unmatched: 11. CDR3 nucleotides: TGTGCCAGCAGTTCCGAATCCGGGACAGGGAGGTCACCCCTCCACTTT. Encoded protein: CASSSESGTGRSPLHF.

The genes are TRBV28 and TRBJ2-3; tentatively, D is TRBD1 (6 bases). V was cut by 6 bases and J by 2 bases, with 12 bases left in between. Germline assignment: CDR1 MDHEN and CDR2 SYDVKM. CDR3 length equals 14 residues. Written as DNA, the CDR3 is TGTGCCAGCAGCATGGACAGCTTCACAGATACGCAGTATTTT. It yields the protein CASSMDSFTDTQYF.

The chain recombines TRBV5-4 with TRBJ2-5; TRBD1 might be the D (5 bases). The CDR3 totals 13 residues. Trimming left V 1 base short and J 5 bases short, with 9 bases between. The germline CDR1 and CDR2 sequences are SGHNT and YYREEE (reference sequence). In nucleotides, the CDR3 is TGTGCCAGCAGCTTGACTCACAGGGAGACCCAGTACTTC. Translation gives CASSLTHRETQYF.

The chain couples TRBV4-2 to TRBJ1-2, with D possibly TRBD1 on 6 matching bases. There are 16 residues in the CDR3. Germline V gives CDR1 LGHNA, CDR2 YNFKEQ. The V and J ends lost 1 base and 0 bases respectively, with 12 bases between them. CDR3 nucleotide sequence: TGTGCCAGCAGCCAAGGGCCGGGGGCAGCTAACTATGGCTACACCTTC. Its protein product is CASSQGPGAANYGYTF.

CDR3 nucleotide sequence: TGCGCCAGCAGCTTCGACGACAGGGAGACCCAGTACTTC. It specifies CASSFDDRETQYF. The gene calls are TRBV5-1 and TRBJ2-5, with TRBD1 as a possible D gene (6 bases). The CDR3 has 13 amino acids. V dropped 2 bases and J dropped 5 bases, with 10 bases sitting between them. Germline V CDR1 and CDR2: SGHRS, YFSETQ.

CDR3 nucleotides: TGCGCCAGCAGCTTGGCCCCCAGCCGCTCTTCCTACGAGCAGTACTTC. Its protein is CASSLAPSRSSYEQYF. The chain employs TRBV5-1 and TRBJ2-7; D ambiguous. The CDR3 loop spans 16 amino acids. From germline, CDR1 is SGHRS and CDR2 YFSETQ. The V gene lost 0 bases and the J gene lost 1 base, with 14 bases spanning the gap. The full variable domain, in which reference TRBV5-1 and TRBJ2-7 provide the parts outside the CDR3, is KAGVTQTPRYLIKTRGQQVTLSCSPISGHRSVSWYQQTPGQGLQFLFEYFSETQRNKGNFPGRFSGRQFSNSRSEMNVSTLELGDSALYLCASSLAPSRSSYEQYFGPGTRLTVT.

This clone was found once. The V call is TRBV7-9, the J call TRBJ1-1; D is ambiguous. V lost 5 bases to trimming and J lost 5 bases, with 24 bases between them. This CDR3 is built from 17 residues. Germline CDR1 is SEHNR and CDR2 is FQNEAQ (reference sequence). Here the CDR3 reads CASSDTISGRGRTEAFF. In DNA, the CDR3 is TGTGCCAGCAGCGACACCATTTCAGGTCGGGGTCGAACTGAAGCTTTCTTT.

This clone was seen a single time. The chain is built from TRBV7-3 and TRBJ2-3, with D maybe TRBD2 (6 bases). Germline CDR1 and CDR2: SGHTA and FQGTGA. This CDR3 region has 14 residues. Trimming removed 2 bases from V and 2 bases from J, with 8 bases in between. The chain's CDR3 is CASSLALATDTQYF. The DNA for the CDR3 is TGTGCCAGCAGCTTAGCACTAGCCACAGATACGCAGTATTTT.